This is a list of T cell receptor beta chains from one sample in a study of blood T cells in healthy people across ages. Each CDR3 protein is one row after TCRdb ran MiXCR on the 5' RACE reads. The sample includes approximately 680,000 distinct CDR3 sequences, about 30% of them seen just once. Input material: blood. These receptors all come from an elderly woman in good health. CDR3s leave out the opening cysteine and the closing phenylalanine or tryptophan. The D gene is left open where the match is weak.

D gene	CDR3 length	V gene	CDR3 protein
.	13	TRBV20-1	SARGVLEGYNEQF
TRBD1	11	TRBV5-1	ASSYGTGGGYT
TRBD1	13	TRBV7-2	ASSLSRDREISRF
.	11	TRBV12-3/TRBV12-4	ASSLVEGEKLF
TRBD1	13	TRBV5-5	ASSTGGSANYGYT
TRBD1	12	TRBV6-5	ASSRQGLTDTQY
.	11	TRBV7-2	ANSSYEGNTQY
.	12	TRBV6-1	ASSEAGGVTEAF
.	11	TRBV29-1	SGIGTVSGGYT
.	13	TRBV5-1	ASSPTPTSYVALH
.	13	TRBV4-3	ASSQRAGTPETQY
TRBD1	14	TRBV19	ASSIERGQGQETQY
.	13	TRBV12-3/TRBV12-4	ASTRGGEFESPLH
TRBD2	14	TRBV6-5	ASSYRAGGRLDTQY
TRBD1	12	TRBV7-8	ASSSRDRGHEQY
.	13	TRBV12-3/TRBV12-4	ASSLTGGPTDTQY
.	11	TRBV2	ASIYRVAGELF
.	10	TRBV7-6	ASSSPTGKAF
TRBD1	15	TRBV7-6	ASSIGAGGWGNQPQH
.	13	TRBV20-1	SANYLRGVGYGYT
.	12	TRBV5-1	ASSPPSGDYEQY
.	13	TRBV5-6	ASSSTSYSNQPQH
TRBD2	16	TRBV7-9	TSSDRTSGVQVIETQF
TRBD2	11	TRBV29-1	SVAGGTTNTQY
.	11	TRBV6-1	ASRGTNYNEQF
.	13	TRBV5-1	ASSLRTGYTDTQY
.	12	TRBV2	ASTGGLANYGYT
TRBD2	13	TRBV20-1	SARAVAGDGETQY
.	13	TRBV5-4	ASSLNPGYSDTQY
.	12	TRBV5-5	ASSRLAQHNEQF
.	12	TRBV20-1	SATEDTKSYGYT
.	9	TRBV5-6	ASGIRDTQY
TRBD1	12	TRBV5-1	ASSLAQAGGSAF
TRBD1	13	TRBV5-1	ASQTGVMTNEKLF
.	13	TRBV15	ATSRDQGRTGERF
TRBD2	12	TRBV3-1	ASSRKTSEETQY